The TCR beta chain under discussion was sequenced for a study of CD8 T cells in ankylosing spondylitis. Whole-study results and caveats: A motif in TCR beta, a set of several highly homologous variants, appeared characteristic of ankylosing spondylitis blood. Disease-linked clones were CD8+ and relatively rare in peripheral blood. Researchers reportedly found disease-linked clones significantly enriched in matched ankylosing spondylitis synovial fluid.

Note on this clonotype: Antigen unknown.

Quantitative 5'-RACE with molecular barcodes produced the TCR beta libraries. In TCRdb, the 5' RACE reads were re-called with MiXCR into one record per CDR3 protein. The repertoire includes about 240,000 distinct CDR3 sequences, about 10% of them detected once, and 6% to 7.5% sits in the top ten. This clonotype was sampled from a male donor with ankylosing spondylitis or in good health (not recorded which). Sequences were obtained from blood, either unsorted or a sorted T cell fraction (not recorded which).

This CDR3 is CATESGTSGRAGVTYEQYF. CDR3 sequence (DNA): TGTGCCACCGAGTCCGGGACTAGCGGGAGGGCCGGTGTCACTTACGAGCAGTACTTC. The chain has TRBV10-3 and TRBJ2-7; 16 bases match TRBD2. V gave up 10 bases and J gave up 4 bases; unmatched junction bases: 19. The germline V gene has CDR1 ENHRY and CDR2 SYGVKD. This CDR3 region has 19 residues.